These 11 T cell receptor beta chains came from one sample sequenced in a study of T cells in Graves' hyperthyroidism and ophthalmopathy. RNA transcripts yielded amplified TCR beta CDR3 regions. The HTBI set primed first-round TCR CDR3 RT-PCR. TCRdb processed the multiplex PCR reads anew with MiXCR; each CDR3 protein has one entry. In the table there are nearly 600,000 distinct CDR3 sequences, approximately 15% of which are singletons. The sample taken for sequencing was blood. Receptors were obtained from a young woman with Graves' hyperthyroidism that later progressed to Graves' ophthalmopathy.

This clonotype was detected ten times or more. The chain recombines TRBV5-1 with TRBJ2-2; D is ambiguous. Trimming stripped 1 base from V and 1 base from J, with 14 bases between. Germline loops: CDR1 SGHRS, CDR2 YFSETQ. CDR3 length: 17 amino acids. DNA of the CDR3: TGCGCCAGCAGCTTGAAGGCAGGCCACTTGAACACCGGGGAGCTGTTTTTT. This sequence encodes CASSLKAGHLNTGELFF.

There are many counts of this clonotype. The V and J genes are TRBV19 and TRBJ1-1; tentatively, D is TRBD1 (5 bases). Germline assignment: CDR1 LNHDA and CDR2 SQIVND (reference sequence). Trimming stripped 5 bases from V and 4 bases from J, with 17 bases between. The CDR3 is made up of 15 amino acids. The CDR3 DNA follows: TGTGCCAGTAGTCTCACGGGGCGGGACGGCACTGAAGCTTTCTTT. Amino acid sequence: CASSLTGRDGTEAFF.

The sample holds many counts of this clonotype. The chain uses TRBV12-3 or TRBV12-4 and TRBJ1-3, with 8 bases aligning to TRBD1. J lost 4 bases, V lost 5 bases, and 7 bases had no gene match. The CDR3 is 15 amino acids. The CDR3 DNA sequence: TGTGCCAGCAGTGCCCCGGACAGGGCGGGAAACACCATATATTTT. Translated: CASSAPDRAGNTIYF.

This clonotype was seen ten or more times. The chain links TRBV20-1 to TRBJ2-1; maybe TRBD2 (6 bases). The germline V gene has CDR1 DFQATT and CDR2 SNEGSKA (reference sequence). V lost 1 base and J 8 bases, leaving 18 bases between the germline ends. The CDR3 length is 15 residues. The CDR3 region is CSARVWDSPRDEQFF. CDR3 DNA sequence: TGCAGTGCTAGAGTATGGGACTCTCCCAGGGATGAGCAGTTCTTC.

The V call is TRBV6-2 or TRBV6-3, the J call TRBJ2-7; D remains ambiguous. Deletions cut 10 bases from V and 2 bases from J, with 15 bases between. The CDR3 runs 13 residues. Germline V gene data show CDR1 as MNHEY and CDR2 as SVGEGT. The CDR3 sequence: CATKPWGTYEQYF. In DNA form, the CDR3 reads TGTGCCACAAAACCTTGGGGTACCTACGAGCAGTACTTC.

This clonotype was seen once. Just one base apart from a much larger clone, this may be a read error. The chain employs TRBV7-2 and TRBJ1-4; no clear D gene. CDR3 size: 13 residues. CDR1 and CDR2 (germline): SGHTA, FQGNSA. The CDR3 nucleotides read TGTGCCAGCAGCTTCGGCTTTAATGAAAAAGTGTTTTTT. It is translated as CASSFGFNEKVFF.

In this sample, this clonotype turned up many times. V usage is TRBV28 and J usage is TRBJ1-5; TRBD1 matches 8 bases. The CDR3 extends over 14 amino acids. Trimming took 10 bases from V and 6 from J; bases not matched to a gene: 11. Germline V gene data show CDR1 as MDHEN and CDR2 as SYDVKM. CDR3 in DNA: TGTGCCACCCACTTCGGGACAGGCTTTCAGCCCCAGCATTTT. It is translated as CATHFGTGFQPQHF. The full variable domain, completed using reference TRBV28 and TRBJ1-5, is DVKVTQSSRYLVKRTGEKVFLECVQDMDHENMFWYRQDPGLGLRLIYFSYDVKMKEKGDIPEGYSVSREKKERFSLILESASTNQTSMYLCATHFGTGFQPQHFGDGTRLSIL.

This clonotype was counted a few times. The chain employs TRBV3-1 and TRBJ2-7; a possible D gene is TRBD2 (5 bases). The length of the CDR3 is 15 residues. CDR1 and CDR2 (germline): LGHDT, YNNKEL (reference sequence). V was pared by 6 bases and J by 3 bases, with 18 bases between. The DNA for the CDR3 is TGTGCCAGCAGTGAAACGAGCGGTCGCCTCTACGAGCAGTACTTC. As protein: CASSETSGRLYEQYF.

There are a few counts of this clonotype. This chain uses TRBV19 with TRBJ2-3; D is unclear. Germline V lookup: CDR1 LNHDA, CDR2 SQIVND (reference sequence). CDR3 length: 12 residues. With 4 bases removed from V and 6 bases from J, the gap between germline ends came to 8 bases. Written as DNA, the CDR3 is TGTGCCAGTAGTACAATCCGGGATACGCAGTATTTT. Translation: CASSTIRDTQYF.

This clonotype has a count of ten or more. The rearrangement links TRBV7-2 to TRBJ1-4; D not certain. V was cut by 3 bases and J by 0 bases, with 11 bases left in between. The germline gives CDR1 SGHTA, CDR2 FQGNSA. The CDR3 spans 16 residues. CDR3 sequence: CASSLHTPTTNEKLFF. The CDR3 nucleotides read TGTGCCAGCAGCTTGCACACTCCCACAACTAATGAAAAACTGTTTTTT. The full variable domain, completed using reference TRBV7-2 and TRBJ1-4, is GAGVSQSPSNKVTEKGKDVELRCDPISGHTALYWYRQSLGQGLEFLIYFQGNSAPDKSGLPSDRFSAERTGGSVSTLTIQRTQQEDSAVYLCASSLHTPTTNEKLFFGSGTQLSVL.

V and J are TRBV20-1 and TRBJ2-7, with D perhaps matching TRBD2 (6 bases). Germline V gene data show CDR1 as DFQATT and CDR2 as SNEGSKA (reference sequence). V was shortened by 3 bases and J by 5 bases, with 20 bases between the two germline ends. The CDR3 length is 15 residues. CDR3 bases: TGCAGTGCTAGTCCTGGGGGGACCCGGACCAACGAGCAGTACTTC. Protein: CSASPGGTRTNEQYF.